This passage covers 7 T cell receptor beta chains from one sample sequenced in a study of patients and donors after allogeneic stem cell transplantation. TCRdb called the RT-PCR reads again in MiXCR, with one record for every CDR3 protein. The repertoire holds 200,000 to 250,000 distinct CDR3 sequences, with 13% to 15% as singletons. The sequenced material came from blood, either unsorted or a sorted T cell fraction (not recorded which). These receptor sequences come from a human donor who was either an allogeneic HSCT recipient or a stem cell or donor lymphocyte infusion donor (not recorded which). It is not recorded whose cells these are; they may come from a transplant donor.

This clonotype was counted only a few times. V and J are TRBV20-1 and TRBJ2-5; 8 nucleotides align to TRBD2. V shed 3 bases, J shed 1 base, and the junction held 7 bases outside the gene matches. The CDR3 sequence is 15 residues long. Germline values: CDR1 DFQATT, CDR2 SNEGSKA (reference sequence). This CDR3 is CSARPSGGVQETQYF. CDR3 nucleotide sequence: TGCAGTGCTAGGCCCTCGGGGGGGGTCCAAGAGACCCAGTACTTC.

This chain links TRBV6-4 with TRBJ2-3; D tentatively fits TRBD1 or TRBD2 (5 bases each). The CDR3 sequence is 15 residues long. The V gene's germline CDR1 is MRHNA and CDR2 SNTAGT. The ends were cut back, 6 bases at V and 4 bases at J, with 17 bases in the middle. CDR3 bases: TGTGCCAGCAGCACCACCGGGACCACCCCAGATACGCAGTATTTT. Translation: CASSTTGTTPDTQYF.

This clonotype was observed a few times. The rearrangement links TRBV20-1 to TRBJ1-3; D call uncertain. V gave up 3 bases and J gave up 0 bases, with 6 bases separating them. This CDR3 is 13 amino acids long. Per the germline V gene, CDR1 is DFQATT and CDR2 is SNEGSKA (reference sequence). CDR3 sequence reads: CSASSGSGNTIYF. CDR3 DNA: TGCAGTGCTAGTTCAGGCTCTGGAAACACCATATATTTT.

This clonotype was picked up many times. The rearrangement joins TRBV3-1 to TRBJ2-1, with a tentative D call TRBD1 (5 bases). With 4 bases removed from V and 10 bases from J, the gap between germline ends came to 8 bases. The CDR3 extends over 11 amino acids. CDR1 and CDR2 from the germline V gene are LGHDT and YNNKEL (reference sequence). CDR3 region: CASSRQGEQFF. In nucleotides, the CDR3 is TGTGCCAGCAGCCGCCAGGGAGAGCAGTTCTTC.

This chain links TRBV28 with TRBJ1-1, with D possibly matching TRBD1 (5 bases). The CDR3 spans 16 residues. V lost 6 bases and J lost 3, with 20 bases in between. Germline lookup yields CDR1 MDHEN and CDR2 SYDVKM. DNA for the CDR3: TGTGCCAGCAGCCAAAGCGGGTGGGGGGAAGACACTGAAGCTTTCTTT. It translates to CASSQSGWGEDTEAFF.

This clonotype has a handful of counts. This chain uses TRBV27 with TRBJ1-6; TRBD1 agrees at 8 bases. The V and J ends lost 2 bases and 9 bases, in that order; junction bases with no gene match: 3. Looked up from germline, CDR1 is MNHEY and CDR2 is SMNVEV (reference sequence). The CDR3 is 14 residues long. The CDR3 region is CASSLAGGSSPLHF. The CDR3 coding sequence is TGTGCCAGCAGTTTAGCAGGGGGCAGTTCACCCCTCCACTTT.

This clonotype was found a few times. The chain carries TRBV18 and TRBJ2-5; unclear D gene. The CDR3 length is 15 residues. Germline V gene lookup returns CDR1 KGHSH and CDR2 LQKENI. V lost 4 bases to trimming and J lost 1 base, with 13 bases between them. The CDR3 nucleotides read TGTGCCAGCTCACGAATCGGAAACCTCCAAGAGACCCAGTACTTC. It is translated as CASSRIGNLQETQYF.